Listed below are T cell receptor beta chains from one sample, sequenced in a study of Graves' ophthalmopathy and Graves' hyperthyroidism. TCRdb re-derived calls from the multiplex PCR reads in MiXCR, one entry per CDR3 protein. The table includes 300,000 to 450,000 distinct CDR3 sequences, roughly 17% detected once. The sequencing sample was made of peripheral blood. The receptors shown here come from an adult woman with stable Graves' hyperthyroidism. Both conserved end residues are part of each CDR3. D genes are given only for firm matches. Size values are once, few and many counts, or a class for expanded clones, and some rows have none.

v_gene: TRBV18
abundance: many
j_gene: TRBJ2-7
d_gene: TRBD2
CDR3aa: CASSPREGNAYEQYF
CDR3nt: TGTGCCAGCTCACCACGGGAGGGTAATGCCTACGAGCAGTACTTC

v_gene: TRBV4-3
abundance: many
j_gene: TRBJ2-7
d_gene: -
CDR3aa: CASSQAVDYTWEQYF
CDR3nt: TGCGCCAGCAGCCAAGCCGTTGACTACACGTGGGAGCAGTACTTC

v_gene: TRBV5-1
abundance: -
j_gene: TRBJ2-2
d_gene: -
CDR3aa: CASSLAETRVTGELFF
CDR3nt: TGCGCCAGCAGCTTGGCCGAGACTAGAGTAACCGGGGAGCTGTTTTTT

v_gene: TRBV12-3/TRBV12-4
abundance: many
j_gene: TRBJ2-2
d_gene: TRBD1
CDR3aa: CASSPSGQYTGELFF
CDR3nt: TGTGCCAGCAGTCCCTCGGGACAGTACACCGGGGAGCTGTTTTTT

v_gene: TRBV7-9
abundance: many
j_gene: TRBJ2-7
d_gene: -
CDR3aa: CASSQTTPFEQYF
CDR3nt: TGTGCCAGCAGCCAAACTACCCCCTTCGAGCAGTACTTC

v_gene: TRBV4-3
abundance: -
j_gene: TRBJ1-2
d_gene: TRBD1
CDR3aa: CASSQDTGQGGYGYTF
CDR3nt: TGCGCCAGCAGCCAAGATACTGGACAGGGCGGCTATGGCTACACCTTC

v_gene: TRBV12-3/TRBV12-4
abundance: many
j_gene: TRBJ2-7
d_gene: -
CDR3aa: CASSLSRSDVGYEQYF
CDR3nt: TGTGCCAGCAGTTTAAGCCGTTCGGACGTTGGGTACGAGCAGTACTTC

v_gene: TRBV7-8
abundance: few
j_gene: TRBJ2-2
d_gene: -
CDR3aa: CASSRPSATGELFF
CDR3nt: TGTGCCAGCAGCCGACCTAGCGCCACCGGGGAGCTGTTTTTT

v_gene: TRBV6-1
abundance: -
j_gene: TRBJ1-2
d_gene: TRBD1
CDR3aa: CASSPRTGGMANYGYTF
CDR3nt: TGTGCCAGCAGTCCGCGGACAGGGGGTATGGCTAACTATGGCTACACCTTC

v_gene: TRBV7-8
abundance: many
j_gene: TRBJ1-5
d_gene: -
CDR3aa: CASSLRGAGVSNQPQHF
CDR3nt: TGTGCCAGCAGCTTACGGGGGGCTGGGGTTAGCAATCAGCCCCAGCATTTT

v_gene: TRBV29-1
abundance: many
j_gene: TRBJ1-1
d_gene: TRBD1
CDR3aa: CSELGQGATEAFF
CDR3nt: TGCAGCGAATTGGGACAGGGGGCGACTGAAGCTTTCTTT

v_gene: TRBV12-3/TRBV12-4
abundance: many
j_gene: TRBJ2-7
d_gene: -
CDR3aa: CASSYGGPESYEQYF
CDR3nt: TGTGCCAGCAGTTACGGGGGGCCGGAGTCCTACGAGCAGTACTTC

v_gene: TRBV7-8
abundance: many
j_gene: TRBJ2-7
d_gene: -
CDR3aa: CASSLLSQGPYEQYF
CDR3nt: TGTGCCAGCAGCTTACTTTCCCAGGGTCCCTACGAGCAGTACTTC

v_gene: TRBV11-2
abundance: -
j_gene: TRBJ2-1
d_gene: -
CDR3aa: CASSPTGIEQFF
CDR3nt: TGTGCCAGCAGCCCGACAGGAATAGAGCAGTTCTTC

v_gene: TRBV27
abundance: many
j_gene: TRBJ2-7
d_gene: TRBD2
CDR3aa: CASSFLGGSYEQYF
CDR3nt: TGTGCCAGCAGTTTCTTGGGGGGGTCCTACGAGCAGTACTTC

v_gene: TRBV20-1
abundance: -
j_gene: TRBJ2-5
d_gene: -
CDR3aa: CSAYQGSEETQYF
CDR3nt: TGCAGTGCGTATCAGGGTTCTGAAGAGACCCAGTACTTC

v_gene: TRBV5-1
abundance: many
j_gene: TRBJ2-4
d_gene: TRBD1
CDR3aa: CASSLGNRGNIQYF
CDR3nt: TGCGCCAGCAGCCTGGGGAACAGGGGAAACATTCAGTACTTC

v_gene: TRBV12-3/TRBV12-4
abundance: many
j_gene: TRBJ1-3
d_gene: TRBD1
CDR3aa: CASSSRTGGVGNTIYF
CDR3nt: TGTGCCAGCAGTTCCCGGACAGGGGGGGTTGGAAACACCATATATTTT

v_gene: TRBV19
abundance: many
j_gene: TRBJ2-1
d_gene: -
CDR3aa: CASRDKSHNEQFF
CDR3nt: TGTGCCAGTCGGGACAAATCTCACAATGAGCAGTTCTTC

v_gene: TRBV3-1
abundance: many
j_gene: TRBJ1-2
d_gene: -
CDR3aa: CASSQQGFDYGYTF
CDR3nt: TGTGCCAGCAGCCAACAGGGCTTCGACTATGGCTACACCTTC

v_gene: TRBV27
abundance: many
j_gene: TRBJ2-2
d_gene: -
CDR3aa: CASSLASTNTGELFF
CDR3nt: TGTGCCAGCAGTTTAGCCAGCACGAACACCGGGGAGCTGTTTTTT

v_gene: TRBV12-3/TRBV12-4
abundance: -
j_gene: TRBJ1-1
d_gene: -
CDR3aa: CASSFTPTITEAFF
CDR3nt: TGTGCCAGCAGTTTTACCCCCACAATCACTGAAGCTTTCTTT

v_gene: TRBV11-2
abundance: many
j_gene: TRBJ1-1
d_gene: -
CDR3aa: CASSLGLKGTNEAFF
CDR3nt: TGTGCCAGCAGCCTCGGACTCAAAGGTACGAATGAAGCTTTCTTT

v_gene: TRBV12-3/TRBV12-4
abundance: many
j_gene: TRBJ1-1
d_gene: TRBD1
CDR3aa: CASSLGQGSTEAFF
CDR3nt: TGTGCCAGCAGCTTAGGACAGGGGAGCACTGAAGCTTTCTTT

v_gene: TRBV6-1
abundance: -
j_gene: TRBJ2-5
d_gene: TRBD1
CDR3aa: CASSVGTGGVKTQYF
CDR3nt: TGTGCCAGCAGTGTAGGGACAGGGGGCGTAAAGACCCAGTACTTC

v_gene: TRBV11-2
abundance: many
j_gene: TRBJ1-1
d_gene: -
CDR3aa: CASSPYGGADTEAFF
CDR3nt: TGTGCCAGCAGCCCGTACGGCGGGGCAGACACTGAAGCTTTCTTT

v_gene: TRBV6-1
abundance: -
j_gene: TRBJ2-2
d_gene: TRBD2
CDR3aa: CASNSGRATGELFF
CDR3nt: TGTGCCAGCAATAGCGGGAGGGCCACCGGGGAGCTGTTTTTT

v_gene: TRBV10-3
abundance: few
j_gene: TRBJ2-7
d_gene: TRBD1
CDR3aa: CAISESRGTAYEQYF
CDR3nt: TGTGCCATCAGTGAGTCTAGGGGGACAGCTTACGAGCAGTACTTC

v_gene: TRBV7-2
abundance: -
j_gene: TRBJ2-7
d_gene: -
CDR3aa: CASSPGDFSYEQYF
CDR3nt: TGTGCCAGCAGCCCAGGGGACTTCTCCTACGAGCAGTACTTC

v_gene: TRBV28
abundance: many
j_gene: TRBJ2-7
d_gene: TRBD2
CDR3aa: CASNSPGGGSYEQYF
CDR3nt: TGTGCCAGCAATTCCCCTGGCGGGGGGTCCTACGAGCAGTACTTC

v_gene: TRBV12-3/TRBV12-4
abundance: many
j_gene: TRBJ2-2
d_gene: -
CDR3aa: CASSAIGTGELFF
CDR3nt: TGTGCCAGCAGCGCAATCGGCACCGGGGAGCTGTTTTTT

v_gene: TRBV6-1
abundance: many
j_gene: TRBJ2-6
d_gene: -
CDR3aa: CASSERATATNPGANVLTF
CDR3nt: TGTGCCAGCAGTGAACGGGCGACAGCGACAAACCCCGGGGCCAACGTCCTGACTTTC

v_gene: TRBV20-1
abundance: -
j_gene: TRBJ1-5
d_gene: TRBD1
CDR3aa: CSARDREDQPQHF
CDR3nt: TGCAGTGCTAGGGACAGGGAAGATCAGCCCCAGCATTTT

v_gene: TRBV11-2
abundance: many
j_gene: TRBJ1-2
d_gene: -
CDR3aa: CASSLVKNSLWRYTF
CDR3nt: TGTGCCAGCAGCTTAGTCAAAAATTCGCTTTGGCGCTACACCTTC

v_gene: TRBV11-2
abundance: many
j_gene: TRBJ2-2
d_gene: -
CDR3aa: CASTEQVYTGELFF
CDR3nt: TGTGCCAGCACCGAACAGGTTTACACCGGGGAGCTGTTTTTT

v_gene: TRBV4-3
abundance: few
j_gene: TRBJ2-2
d_gene: -
CDR3aa: CASSAREKGGTGELFF
CDR3nt: TGCGCCAGCAGCGCCCGGGAGAAGGGGGGCACCGGGGAGCTGTTTTTT

v_gene: TRBV4-1
abundance: few
j_gene: TRBJ2-2
d_gene: -
CDR3aa: CASSQARTLWTGELFF
CDR3nt: TGCGCCAGCAGCCAAGCCCGGACCTTATGGACCGGGGAGCTGTTTTTT

v_gene: TRBV6-2/TRBV6-3
abundance: many
j_gene: TRBJ1-1
d_gene: TRBD1
CDR3aa: CASKSAGTGGLNTEAFF
CDR3nt: TGTGCCAGCAAAAGTGCCGGGACAGGGGGCCTTAACACTGAAGCTTTCTTT

v_gene: TRBV27
abundance: many
j_gene: TRBJ2-7
d_gene: TRBD2
CDR3aa: CASSPSVLAGTSYEQYF
CDR3nt: TGTGCCAGCAGTCCCTCTGTTCTAGCGGGGACGTCCTACGAGCAGTACTTC

v_gene: TRBV6-1
abundance: many
j_gene: TRBJ2-7
d_gene: -
CDR3aa: CASSVLVLGPYEQYF
CDR3nt: TGTGCCAGCAGTGTGCTAGTTCTGGGGCCTTACGAGCAGTACTTC

v_gene: TRBV29-1
abundance: -
j_gene: TRBJ2-2
d_gene: -
CDR3aa: CSVRTGELFF
CDR3nt: TGCAGCGTCCGGACCGGGGAGCTGTTTTTT

v_gene: TRBV28
abundance: many
j_gene: TRBJ2-7
d_gene: -
CDR3aa: CASSPPAGEQYF
CDR3nt: TGTGCCAGCAGTCCCCCTGCGGGCGAGCAGTACTTC

v_gene: TRBV9
abundance: -
j_gene: TRBJ2-4
d_gene: TRBD1
CDR3aa: CASSVSPGTGGNIQYF
CDR3nt: TGTGCCAGCAGCGTGTCTCCCGGGACAGGGGGGAACATTCAGTACTTC

v_gene: TRBV6-1
abundance: many
j_gene: TRBJ2-7
d_gene: -
CDR3aa: CASSEAPSYEQYF
CDR3nt: TGTGCCAGCAGTGAAGCCCCCTCCTACGAGCAGTACTTC

v_gene: TRBV28
abundance: many
j_gene: TRBJ2-5
d_gene: TRBD2
CDR3aa: CASSPADGLAGWETQYF
CDR3nt: TGTGCCAGCAGTCCCGCCGACGGACTAGCGGGATGGGAGACCCAGTACTTC

v_gene: TRBV4-3
abundance: few
j_gene: TRBJ1-2
d_gene: -
CDR3aa: CASSQGLVSYTF
CDR3nt: TGCGCCAGCAGCCAGGGACTTGTAAGCTACACCTTC

v_gene: TRBV7-2
abundance: many
j_gene: TRBJ1-6
d_gene: TRBD1
CDR3aa: CASSLSGTGIRRALHF
CDR3nt: TGTGCCAGCAGCTTATCCGGGACAGGGATTCGGCGGGCCCTCCACTTT

v_gene: TRBV5-1
abundance: many
j_gene: TRBJ1-6
d_gene: -
CDR3aa: CASSLAGGARNSPLHF
CDR3nt: TGCGCCAGCAGCTTGGCTGGGGGCGCAAGGAATTCACCCCTCCACTTT